A selection of T cell receptor beta chains follows, all from one sample in a study of radiation and T cells in renal cell carcinoma. Libraries were prepared by immunoSEQ multiplex PCR; TCRdb keeps only in-frame clonotypes and omits some of them. This sample carries over 120,000 clones, less than 90% of them seen once, and the ten largest clones take less than 20%. The sequenced sample was blood, obtained from a patient whose treatment included radiotherapy and nephrectomy. These receptors were collected from a woman in her forties or fifties with renal cell carcinoma. Each CDR3 is given with its conserved first and last residue. D genes are given only for firm matches. Rows may omit the clone size; those that give it use once, few, many or a size class.

v_gene	d_gene	abundance	j_gene	CDR3nt	CDR3aa
TRBV4-2	NA	NA	TRBJ2-1	TGTGCCAGCAGCCAAGGAGCGGGTGGAGGGGCGGGCTACAATGAGCAGTTCTTC	CASSQGAGGGAGYNEQFF
TRBV19	NA	NA	TRBJ2-6	TGTGCCAGTAGTACAGGGGCTGGGGCCAACGTCCTGACTTTC	CASSTGAGANVLTF
TRBV10-3	TRBD2	NA	TRBJ2-5	TGTGCCATCGGGACTAGCTCAGAGACCCAGTACTTC	CAIGTSSETQYF
TRBV4-3	NA	NA	TRBJ1-2	TGCGCCAGCAGCCAAGGAGGAGGGAGAGGCTACACCTTC	CASSQGGGRGYTF
TRBV18	NA	once	TRBJ1-2	TGTGCCAGCTCACCCACTTCCGGGACCCCCGGCGGCTACACCTTC	CASSPTSGTPGGYTF
TRBV5-4	NA	NA	TRBJ1-4	TGTGCCAGCAGCTTGGACGGATTTATGACGGCTGAAAAACTGTTTTTT	CASSLDGFMTAEKLFF
TRBV5-4	TRBD2	NA	TRBJ2-5	TGTGCCAGCAGCTTGGCGGTGGCGGGACTAGTTTCGACGGAGACCCAGTACTTC	CASSLAVAGLVSTETQYF
TRBV10-3	TRBD1	NA	TRBJ1-6	TGTGCCATAAGTGGTCGGGACAGGAATAATTCACCCCTCCACTTT	CAISGRDRNNSPLHF
TRBV5-6	NA	NA	TRBJ1-6	TGTGCCAGCAGCTCGCACCGGTGGAGCCAGATTAATTCACCCCTCCACTTT	CASSSHRWSQINSPLHF
TRBV5-4	NA	NA	TRBJ1-2	TGTGCCAGCAGCCCCCGGGACTCCGAACGGAGTACCTTC	CASSPRDSERSTF
TRBV13	TRBD2	NA	TRBJ2-6	TGTGCCAGCAGCCCGACTAGCGGGAGGATCTCTGGGGCCAACGTCCTGACTTTC	CASSPTSGRISGANVLTF
TRBV29-1	TRBD1	NA	TRBJ2-2	TGCAGCGTTGAAGGGCAGGGGGCGACCGGGGAGCTGTTTTTT	CSVEGQGATGELFF
TRBV21-1	NA	NA	TRBJ1-5	TGTGCCAGCAGCAATGGGGACCTTGTGCGTCAGCCCCAGCATTTT	CASSNGDLVRQPQHF
TRBV30	TRBD1	NA	TRBJ2-5	TGTGCCTGGAGTGTACGGGTTATAGGGACAGGGACCCAAGAGACCCAGTACTTC	CAWSVRVIGTGTQETQYF
TRBV7-2	TRBD1	NA	TRBJ2-3	TGTGCCAGCAGCTTAGGAGTCCCGGGACAGGCCACAGATACGCAGTATTTT	CASSLGVPGQATDTQYF
TRBV29-1	NA	NA	TRBJ2-5	TGCAGCGGCGACCAGGGAGGACGAGAGACCCAGTACTTC	CSGDQGGRETQYF
TRBV28	NA	once	TRBJ2-7	TGTGCCAGCAGTTTCCGGACCTCGACAGGGAGGACCTACGAGCAGTACTTC	CASSFRTSTGRTYEQYF
TRBV19	TRBD1	NA	TRBJ2-5	TGTGCCAGTAGTAACTACCGGGACAGACCACAAGAGACCCAGTACTTC	CASSNYRDRPQETQYF
TRBV5-1	NA	NA	TRBJ2-6	TGCGCCAGCAGCTTGGCCTCGGTGAAGGCCAACGTCCTGACTTTC	CASSLASVKANVLTF
TRBV15	NA	NA	TRBJ2-7	TGTGCCACTTCAGACGGTTTCTCCTACGAGCAGTACTTC	CATSDGFSYEQYF
TRBV7-6	NA	NA	TRBJ2-7	TGTGCCAGCAGCCGAACCGGGCCCATCGGCGAGCAGTACTTC	CASSRTGPIGEQYF
TRBV6-1	NA	NA	TRBJ2-2	TGTGCCAGCAGTGGCCAGAGGGCAGGTAGCACCGGGGAGCTGTTTTTT	CASSGQRAGSTGELFF
TRBV6-1	NA	once	TRBJ2-3	TGTGCCAGCACTCCATGGGGGGCACACACAGATACGCAGTATTTT	CASTPWGAHTDTQYF
TRBV9	TRBD2	NA	TRBJ2-2	TGTGCCAGCAGCGTAGGTAGCGGGAGGGCAGAAACCGGGGAGCTGTTTTTT	CASSVGSGRAETGELFF
TRBV6-5	TRBD1	NA	TRBJ1-1	TGTGCCAGCAGTGGGCCCCGGGACAGGGACGCTGAAGCTTTCTTT	CASSGPRDRDAEAFF
TRBV18	TRBD1	NA	TRBJ1-1	TGTGCCAGCTCACCTCCGGGACAGGGTCTGCTGGCTTTCTTT	CASSPPGQGLLAFF
TRBV5-1	NA	NA	TRBJ2-1	TGCGCCAGCAGCTTGGAGGCCTACAATGAGCAGTTCTTC	CASSLEAYNEQFF
TRBV19	NA	NA	TRBJ2-2	TGTGCCAGTAGTATCAGGGGAATGGGATACACCGGGGAGCTGTTTTTT	CASSIRGMGYTGELFF
TRBV10-3	TRBD1	NA	TRBJ1-1	TGTGCCATCAACAGGGGCCAACACACTGAAGCTTTCTTT	CAINRGQHTEAFF
TRBV6-1	NA	NA	TRBJ1-2	TGTGCCAGCAAGGTTCAGGAGAACTATGGCTACACCTTC	CASKVQENYGYTF
TRBV14	TRBD1	NA	TRBJ1-2	TGTGCCAGCTCTCGACAGGGGGCGTCGGGCTACACCTTC	CASSRQGASGYTF
TRBV18	NA	NA	TRBJ2-3	TGTGCCAGCTCACCCCTCGGGGGAAGAGGAACAGATACGCAGTATTTT	CASSPLGGRGTDTQYF
TRBV5-6	NA	NA	TRBJ2-7	TGTGCCAGCAGCTTGGAAACTAGAGGGCCCTACGAGCAGTACTTC	CASSLETRGPYEQYF
TRBV7-2	TRBD2	NA	TRBJ2-3	TGTGCCAGCAGCTTAAACGGGGGGGAGACGGCAGATACGCAGTATTTT	CASSLNGGETADTQYF
TRBV9	TRBD1	NA	TRBJ2-5	TGTGCCAGCAGCGCAGAACCGCGACAGGGCAGGGTCGTAGAGACCCAGTACTTC	CASSAEPRQGRVVETQYF
TRBV5-1	NA	once	TRBJ2-3	TGCGCCAGCACCTATCTGGACACAGATACGCAGTATTTT	CASTYLDTDTQYF
TRBV19	TRBD2	NA	TRBJ2-2	TGTGCCAGTAGTATAGCTAGCGGGATAGGCGGGGAGCTGTTTTTT	CASSIASGIGGELFF